The 23 T cell receptor beta chains reported below all come from one sample, sequenced in a study of T cell responses to AZD1222 COVID-19 vaccine. The repertoire was sequenced with immunoSEQ multiplex PCR; TCRdb's copy has only in-frame clones and lacks some. The sample yields 150,000 or so clones, approximately 94% seen once. Here the sequenced sample was peripheral blood, taken on day 0 of AZD1222 vaccination. Every receptor here comes from an adult in good health.

This rearrangement joins TRBV3-1 (or the pseudogene TRBV3-2) to TRBJ2-7; no clear D gene. This CDR3 has 13 residues. CDR1 and CDR2 from the germline V gene are LGHDT and YNNKEL (reference sequence). Trimming left V 4 bases short and J 6 bases short, with 13 bases between. The CDR3 loop reads CASSLGPSPEQYF. CDR3 sequence (DNA): TGTGCCAGCAGCCTTGGACCTTCCCCCGAGCAGTACTTC.

CDR3 in amino acids: CASSTGGVGNTIYF. DNA for the CDR3: TGTGCCAGCAGTACAGGAGGGGTGGGAAACACCATATATTTT. The chain combines TRBV28 with TRBJ1-3, with a weak D call TRBD1 (5 bases). This CDR3 is 14 amino acids long. Germline CDR1 and CDR2: MDHEN and SYDVKM. V was cut by 5 bases and J by 4 bases, with 12 bases left in between.

This sequence joins TRBV27 and TRBJ1-5; D uncertain. The ends were cut back, 6 bases at V and 0 bases at J, with 9 bases in the middle. Germline CDR1 is MNHEY and CDR2 is SMNVEV (reference sequence). The CDR3 extends over 14 amino acids. The CDR3 protein is CASSPIYSNQPQHF. The CDR3 bases are TGTGCCAGCAGCCCTATCTATAGCAATCAGCCCCAGCATTTT.

This chain connects TRBV6-1 to TRBJ1-1; no definite D call. The CDR3 is made up of 14 amino acids. Germline V gives CDR1 MNHNS, CDR2 SASEGT. Between the trimmed V and J ends, which lost 0 bases and 8 bases, there was a span of 13 bases. As DNA, the CDR3 is TGTGCCAGCAGTGAAGCTGGTGGCCGGGGAGAAGCTTTCTTT. Encoded protein: CASSEAGGRGEAFF.

CDR3 DNA: TGTGCCAGCAGCCCCCTTCGGTTAGGGACCACCATATATTTT. Translation: CASSPLRLGTTIYF. This rearrangement joins TRBV5-6 to TRBJ1-3; tentative D call: TRBD1 (5 bases). The V gene lost 4 bases and the J gene lost 9 bases, with 17 bases spanning the gap. The CDR3 extends over 14 amino acids. From germline, CDR1 is SGHDT and CDR2 YYEEEE.

This chain uses TRBV28 with TRBJ1-1; TRBD1 aligns across 7 bases. The V gene's germline CDR1 is MDHEN and CDR2 SYDVKM. CDR3 length: 17 residues. V trimming: 1 base; J trimming: 2 bases; junction bases outside the gene matches: 10. The CDR3 DNA is TGTGCCAGCAGTTTATTTCCGCAGGGGGTAAGAAACACTGAAGCTTTCTTT. Its translation is CASSLFPQGVRNTEAFF. The full variable domain, rest sourced from reference TRBV28 and TRBJ1-1, is DVKVTQSSRYLVKRTGEKVFLECVQDMDHENMFWYRQDPGLGLRLIYFSYDVKMKEKGDIPEGYSVSREKKERFSLILESASTNQTSMYLCASSLFPQGVRNTEAFFGQGTRLTVV.

The rearrangement uses TRBV6-1 and TRBJ1-1; D might be TRBD1 (6 bases). CDR3 length equals 15 residues. Trimming removed 2 bases from V and 2 bases from J, with 12 bases in between. Germline lookup yields CDR1 MNHNS and CDR2 SASEGT. The CDR3: CASSESGGPNTEAFF. CDR3 DNA sequence: TGTGCCAGCAGTGAATCGGGGGGGCCCAACACTGAAGCTTTCTTT.

This clone turned up a few times. This sequence joins TRBV5-1 and TRBJ2-7; TRBD1 agrees at 9 bases. Germline V lookup: CDR1 SGHRS, CDR2 YFSETQ. This CDR3 has 14 amino acids. Losses at the gene ends were 4 bases for V and 5 bases for J; bases not matched to a gene: 7. CDR3 sequence (DNA): TGCGCCAGCAGCCCGACAGGGGGTCAAGACGAGCAGTACTTC. It yields the protein CASSPTGGQDEQYF.

This chain joins TRBV27 and TRBJ2-5, with unresolved D. Germline V gene lookup returns CDR1 MNHEY and CDR2 SMNVEV (reference sequence). CDR3 size: 13 residues. Between the trimmed V and J ends, which lost 3 bases and 1 base, there was a span of 6 bases. CDR3 sequence reads: CASSLGSQETQYF. Written as DNA, the CDR3 is TGTGCCAGCAGTTTGGGTAGCCAAGAGACCCAGTACTTC.

This chain connects TRBV19 to TRBJ2-3; tentatively, D is TRBD2 (7 bases). The CDR3 is made up of 16 amino acids. Germline values: CDR1 LNHDA, CDR2 SQIVND (reference sequence). V was shortened by 3 bases and J by 2 bases, with 15 bases between the two germline ends. CDR3 sequence: CASSIGTGGFTDTQYF. The CDR3 DNA reads TGTGCCAGTAGTATTGGTACGGGGGGCTTCACAGATACGCAGTATTTT. Full variable domain (missing parts from reference TRBV19 and TRBJ2-3): DGGITQSPKYLFRKEGQNVTLSCEQNLNHDAMYWYRQDPGQGLRLIYYSQIVNDFQKGDIAEGYSVSREKKESFPLTVTSAQKNPTAFYLCASSIGTGGFTDTQYFGPGTRLTVL.

The chain uses TRBV3-1 (or the pseudogene TRBV3-2) and TRBJ2-3, with 9 bases lining up with TRBD2. The CDR3 has 17 residues. From germline, CDR1 is LGHDT and CDR2 YNNKEL (reference sequence). V trimming: 6 bases; J trimming: 1 base; junction bases outside the gene matches: 11. The DNA of the CDR3 is TGTGCCAGCAGAGGGTTAGCGGGAGAGGGAGGCACAGATACGCAGTATTTT. Translating gives CASRGLAGEGGTDTQYF.

This clone was seen only a few times. This chain links TRBV6-5 with TRBJ2-5; 7 nucleotides agree with TRBD1. This CDR3 has 13 residues. Germline values: CDR1 MNHEY, CDR2 SVGAGI. V trimming: 6 bases; J trimming: 7 bases; junction bases outside the gene matches: 8. The CDR3 DNA follows: TGTGCCAGCAGGCGACAGGGTCCGGGGACCCAGTACTTC. As protein: CASRRQGPGTQYF.

DNA for the CDR3: TGCGCCAGCAGTGAGTGGGGACTAGCTTACTACAATGAGCAGTTCTTC. This codes for CASSEWGLAYYNEQFF. J is TRBJ2-1 and V is TRBV10-2, with 9 bases fitting TRBD2. Per the germline V gene, CDR1 is WSHSY and CDR2 is SAAADI. There are 16 residues in the CDR3. V lost 1 base to trimming and J lost 3 bases; unmatched junction nucleotides: 4.

The chain recombines TRBV5-5 with TRBJ1-4, with D hard to call. The V gene's germline CDR1 is SGHKS and CDR2 YYEKEE (reference sequence). Trimming shortened V by 7 bases and J by 7 bases, and 17 bases separated the two germline ends. This CDR3 contains 14 residues. CDR3 bases: TGTGCCAGCTCCGGGATCGGAGAAGGTGAAAAACTGTTTTTT. Protein product: CASSGIGEGEKLFF.

The chain joins TRBV5-1 to TRBJ2-5; 11 nucleotides line up with TRBD1. Germline CDR1 SGHRS, CDR2 YFSETQ. The CDR3 contains 16 residues. Unmatched junction bases numbered 9, after V lost 4 bases and J lost 4 bases. CDR3 residues: CASSTYGQGARETQYF. The CDR3, as DNA: TGCGCCAGCAGCACCTACGGACAGGGGGCGCGAGAGACCCAGTACTTC.

The J gene is TRBJ2-6, the V gene TRBV19, with 8 bases fitting TRBD2. Looked up from germline, CDR1 is LNHDA and CDR2 is SQIVND (reference sequence). With 3 bases clipped from V and 4 bases from J, the junction kept 14 bases outside the gene matches. The CDR3 spans 19 residues. CDR3 sequence: CASSIRVASGSGGANVLTF. The CDR3 DNA reads as TGTGCCAGTAGTATCCGGGTGGCAAGCGGGAGCGGGGGGGCCAACGTCCTGACTTTC.

The chain recombines TRBV11-2 with TRBJ2-5; maybe TRBD2 (7 bases). Trimming shortened V by 3 bases and J by 5 bases, and 19 bases separated the two germline ends. CDR3 size: 16 residues. The germline CDR1 and CDR2 sequences are SGHAT and FQNNGV. CDR3 amino acids: CASSLGGGRVSETQYF. CDR3 sequence (DNA): TGTGCCAGCAGCTTGGGGGGCGGGAGAGTTTCGGAGACCCAGTACTTC. Variable domain in full (rest from reference TRBV11-2 and TRBJ2-5): EAGVAQSPRYKIIEKRQSVAFWCNPISGHATLYWYQQILGQGPKLLIQFQNNGVVDDSQLPKDRFSAERLKGVDSTLKIQPAKLEDSAVYLCASSLGGGRVSETQYFGPGTRLLVL.

The chain couples TRBV27 to TRBJ2-4, with 12 bases fitting TRBD1. This CDR3 spans 18 amino acids. The ends lost 5 bases at V and 2 bases at J; junction bases unmatched: 10. Germline V gives CDR1 MNHEY, CDR2 SMNVEV (reference sequence). The CDR3 nucleotides are TGTGCCAGCAGTACTCCGGGACAGGGGGCGCCCCCCAAAAACATTCAGTACTTC. Translated: CASSTPGQGAPPKNIQYF.

The chain joins TRBV14 to TRBJ2-1, with 10 bases aligning to TRBD2. The CDR3 loop spans 17 amino acids. The germline V gene has CDR1 SGHDN and CDR2 FVKESK. V was clipped by 2 bases and J by 7 bases; unmatched bases: 11. The CDR3 DNA is TGTGCCAGCAGCCAACGACGAGCGGGAGGGCCTTTAAATGAGCAGTTCTTC. It is translated as CASSQRRAGGPLNEQFF.

This chain connects TRBV12-5 to TRBJ1-5, with D possibly matching TRBD1 (5 bases). Trimming removed 4 bases at V and 2 bases at J, with 18 bases between. There are 17 residues in the CDR3. Germline CDR1 and CDR2: LGHNT and FRNRAP. The CDR3 DNA reads TGTGCTAGTGGTTCGCCGTCCCGGGACGGTCGCAATCAGCCCCAGCATTTT. Protein product: CASGSPSRDGRNQPQHF.

The chain uses TRBV15 and TRBJ1-1, with D unclear. Per germline, CDR1 LNHNV and CDR2 YYDKDF (reference sequence). The V gene lost 3 bases and the J gene lost 8 bases, with 16 bases spanning the gap. The CDR3 length is 14 residues. Here the CDR3 reads CATSSRTEPFEAFF. In DNA, the CDR3 is TGTGCCACCAGCAGCCGGACGGAGCCGTTCGAAGCTTTCTTT.

The chain links TRBV20-1 to TRBJ1-2, with no clear D. Trimming cost V 3 bases and J 8 bases, with 16 bases left between them. Germline CDR1 is DFQATT and CDR2 is SNEGSKA (reference sequence). The CDR3 runs to 13 residues. DNA of the CDR3: TGCAGTGCTAGTAACGGTTTAATGAACGGCTACACCTTC. Its protein product is CSASNGLMNGYTF.

The V call is TRBV11-3, the J call TRBJ1-5, with D possibly TRBD1 on 5 matching bases. The germline V gene has CDR1 SGHNT and CDR2 YENEEA. This CDR3 has 12 residues. V was shortened by 5 bases and J by 5 bases, with 7 bases between the two germline ends. Written as DNA, the CDR3 is TGTGCCAGCAGCAGGGACTATCAGCCCCAGCATTTT. As protein: CASSRDYQPQHF.